The 20 T cell receptor beta chains below all came from one sample that was sequenced in a study of response to subunit inactivated influenza vaccine. TCRdb reanalysed the RT-PCR reads using MiXCR and keeps one entry per CDR3 protein. Of hundreds of thousands of distinct CDR3 sequences listed, 16% are singletons. The material was CD4+ T cells sorted from PBMCs, obtained around 25 months after vaccination. The receptors here all came from a man between 45 and 75 years old who received an inactivated influenza vaccine.

There are a few counts of this clonotype. V usage is TRBV29-1 and J usage is TRBJ1-1; D gene ambiguous. Per germline, CDR1 SQVTM and CDR2 ANQGSEA. This CDR3 spans 13 amino acids. Trimming left V 3 bases short and J 4 bases short, with 12 bases between. The CDR3 spells CSVEYLGGTEAFF. The CDR3 DNA sequence: TGCAGCGTTGAGTACTTGGGCGGCACTGAAGCTTTCTTT.

This clonotype was counted only a few times. Its ends do not fully match the called genes, so a read error is possible. The chain combines TRBV7-7 with TRBJ2-3; D is ambiguous. Germline lookup yields CDR1 SSHAT and CDR2 FNYEAQ (reference sequence). The CDR3 extends over 14 amino acids. DNA for the CDR3: TGTGCTAGCAGCCCCGGTAATTCAGGAGATACGCAGTATTTT. Residues: CASSPGNSGDTQYF.

This clonotype was counted only a few times. V and J are TRBV5-1 and TRBJ2-3; a weak D match, TRBD1 (5 bases). CDR3 size: 15 residues. V dropped 2 bases and J dropped 0 bases, with 10 bases sitting between them. Germline-derived CDR1 and CDR2 are SGHRS and YFSETQ. The CDR3 sequence is CASSFSAGSTDTQYF. For the CDR3, the DNA is TGCGCCAGCAGCTTTTCCGCAGGGAGCACAGATACGCAGTATTTT.

The chain carries TRBV6-2 or TRBV6-3 and TRBJ2-7, with D perhaps TRBD2 (6 bases). The CDR3 totals 14 residues. CDR1 and CDR2 from the germline V gene are MNHEY and SVGEGT. V lost 5 bases and J lost 2, with 13 bases in between. CDR3 nucleotide sequence: TGTGCCAGCAGTCGACTAAGCGGGCCCTACGAGCAGTACTTC. Translated, it gives CASSRLSGPYEQYF.

This clonotype occurred many times. The chain joins TRBV7-9 to TRBJ2-3; D possibly matches TRBD1 or TRBD2 (5 bases each). Per the germline V gene, CDR1 is SEHNR and CDR2 is FQNEAQ (reference sequence). The V end was cut by 1 base, the J end by 4 bases, with 6 bases between. This CDR3 is built from 13 residues. The CDR3 coding sequence is TGTGCCAGCAGCTTAGTGGGGGCAGATACGCAGTATTTT. Amino acids: CASSLVGADTQYF.

This clonotype was found a few times. V is TRBV29-1 and J is TRBJ1-1; D ambiguous. In germline, CDR1 is SQVTM, CDR2 ANQGSEA. V was trimmed by 7 bases and J by 1 base, leaving 7 bases between them. The CDR3 covers 11 residues. The DNA of the CDR3 is TGCAGCGGGACTGCGAACACTGAAGCTTTCTTT. This gives the protein CSGTANTEAFF. Full variable domain (remainder filled in from reference TRBV29-1 and TRBJ1-1): SAVISQKPSRDICQRGTSLTIQCQVDSQVTMMFWYRQQPGQSLTLIATANQGSEATYESGFVIDKFPISRPNLTFSTLTVSNMSPEDSSIYLCSGTANTEAFFGQGTRLTVV.

This clonotype came up a few times. The rearrangement joins TRBV6-2 or TRBV6-3 to TRBJ2-1; 7 bases agree with TRBD2. The length of the CDR3 is 17 residues. After removal of 2 bases from V and 4 bases from J, the junction contained 11 bases not matched to a gene. Germline V gene data show CDR1 as MNHEY and CDR2 as SVGEGT. The CDR3 spells CASSYGGGGRRYNEQFF. The CDR3 bases are TGTGCCAGCAGTTACGGCGGGGGAGGAAGGAGATACAATGAGCAGTTCTTC.

CDR3 coding DNA: TGTGCCAGCAGTGAGAGGACAGCTACCAAAAACATTCAGTACTTC. The encoded protein is CASSERTATKNIQYF. The chain recombines TRBV6-1 with TRBJ2-4, with D perhaps matching TRBD1 (6 bases). V was shortened by 3 bases and J by 2 bases, with 11 bases between the two germline ends. The CDR3 sequence is 15 residues long. Germline assignment: CDR1 MNHNS and CDR2 SASEGT.

This clonotype was seen more than once but under ten times. This rearrangement joins TRBV29-1 to TRBJ2-7; 9 nucleotides line up with TRBD1. The junction had 6 bases not matched to a gene; V was cut back by 0 bases and J by 6 bases. CDR1 and CDR2 (germline): SQVTM, ANQGSEA. The CDR3 consists of 14 residues. As DNA, the CDR3 is TGCAGCGTTGAAGATGAGGGACAGGGTTTCGAGCAGTACTTC. This translates into CSVEDEGQGFEQYF.

The count of this clonotype is one. The V and J genes are TRBV5-4 and TRBJ2-3; 8 nucleotides line up with TRBD1. The CDR3 covers 13 residues. Germline CDR1 and CDR2: SGHNT and YYREEE (reference sequence). Losses at the gene ends were 6 bases for V and 6 bases for J; bases not matched to a gene: 6. This CDR3 is CASNPGGRDTQYF. In DNA form, the CDR3 reads TGTGCCAGCAACCCAGGGGGCAGGGATACGCAGTATTTT.

The chain joins TRBV5-1 to TRBJ2-1; 7 nucleotides match TRBD1. The CDR3 totals 14 residues. CDR1 is SGHRS and CDR2 is YFSETQ in the germline V gene. The junction had 7 bases not matched to a gene; V was cut back by 4 bases and J by 6 bases. The CDR3 coding sequence is TGCGCCAGCAGCACCCAGACAGGGAGCAATGAGCAGTTCTTC. This translates into CASSTQTGSNEQFF.

This clonotype was counted once. This chain uses TRBV25-1 with TRBJ1-2, with a weak D call TRBD1 (5 bases). The CDR3 is made up of 13 amino acids. Germline values: CDR1 MGHDK, CDR2 SYGVNS. Trimming left V 2 bases short and J 7 bases short, with 11 bases between. The DNA of the CDR3 is TGTGCCAGCAGTGAACAGGGTGATAGTGGCTACACCTTC. Translating it yields CASSEQGDSGYTF.

This clonotype showed up just a few times. The chain carries TRBV12-3 or TRBV12-4 and TRBJ2-1; 8 bases match TRBD2. The length of the CDR3 is 16 residues. With V trimmed by 7 bases and J by 3 bases, 11 bases remained unmatched. DNA of the CDR3: TGTGCCAGCACCTTAGGTGGAGCGGGGGTCTACAATGAGCAGTTCTTC. Translation gives CASTLGGAGVYNEQFF.

The V call is TRBV3-1, the J call TRBJ1-4; 9 bases line up with TRBD1. The CDR3 is 14 residues long. Unmatched junction bases numbered 8, after V lost 5 bases and J lost 10 bases. CDR1 and CDR2 from the germline V gene are LGHDT and YNNKEL (reference sequence). CDR3 amino acids: CASSEQGAGRKLFF. The CDR3 bases are TGTGCCAGCAGCGAACAGGGGGCAGGGAGAAAACTGTTTTTT.

This clonotype was detected a few times. The rearrangement joins TRBV28 to TRBJ2-5, with D possibly called TRBD1 or TRBD2 (7 bases each). Looked up from germline, CDR1 is MDHEN and CDR2 is SYDVKM. The CDR3 has 16 amino acids. V dropped 5 bases and J dropped 3 bases, with 19 bases sitting between them. In DNA, the CDR3 is TGTGCCAGCAGTCTCCAGACAGGGAGGGTTGAAGAGACCCAGTACTTC. Translating gives CASSLQTGRVEETQYF.

This chain connects TRBV14 to TRBJ2-1, with 8 bases identical to TRBD2. CDR3 size: 15 residues. Germline values: CDR1 SGHDN, CDR2 FVKESK. V lost 0 bases to trimming and J lost 9 bases; unmatched junction nucleotides: 7. The CDR3 reads CASSQDYSGTGEQFF. The CDR3, as DNA: TGTGCCAGCAGCCAAGACTATAGCGGGACCGGTGAGCAGTTCTTC.

Ten or more counts support this clonotype. J is TRBJ2-3 and V is TRBV14; D not certain. Trimming shortened V by 5 bases and J by 2 bases, and 2 bases separated the two germline ends. The germline V gene encodes CDR1 SGHDN and CDR2 FVKESK. The CDR3 runs 11 residues. The CDR3 region has the DNA TGTGCCAGCAGCTACACAGATACGCAGTATTTT. It yields the protein CASSYTDTQYF.

The chain combines TRBV5-1 with TRBJ2-2, with D perhaps TRBD1 (6 bases). The V gene's germline CDR1 is SGHRS and CDR2 YFSETQ. V was trimmed by 1 base and J by 6 bases, leaving 19 bases between them. This CDR3 has 17 residues. In nucleotides, the CDR3 is TGCGCCAGCAGCTTGTTCAGGGGCGGCCTAACCGCCGGGGAGCTGTTTTTT. Translation gives CASSLFRGGLTAGELFF.

Many counts were recorded for this clonotype. V is TRBV7-2 and J is TRBJ2-5; D call uncertain. V lost 3 bases to trimming and J lost 9 bases, with 14 bases between them. The germline CDR1 and CDR2 sequences are SGHTA and FQGNSA. The CDR3 contains 13 residues. The CDR3 DNA reads as TGTGCCAGCAGCTTCACACCTGGTGGGGCCCAGTACTTC. Translation: CASSFTPGGAQYF.

This clonotype was found a few times. The J gene is TRBJ2-2, the V gene TRBV6-2 or TRBV6-3, with TRBD1 identical over 9 bases. V was clipped by 8 bases and J by 4 bases; unmatched bases: 8. This CDR3 contains 15 residues. Germline CDR1 and CDR2: MNHEY and SVGEGT. The CDR3 region is CASGRTGDRTGELFF. Here the CDR3 DNA reads TGTGCCAGCGGGCGGACAGGGGATCGCACCGGGGAGCTGTTTTTT.